This passage covers 8 T cell receptor beta chains from one sample sequenced in a study of blood T cells in healthy people across ages. Alongside a J-beta primer mix, a sample-barcoded 5' primer served in a second PCR lasting roughly 6 to 11 cycles. TCRdb analysed the 5' RACE reads with MiXCR anew, one entry per CDR3 protein. The sample lists 2 million or so distinct CDR3 sequences; 49% were seen once. The sequenced sample was blood. The receptors stem from a woman in her 40s in good health.

The chain couples TRBV20-1 to TRBJ1-5; tentative D call: TRBD1 (5 bases). The V and J ends lost 6 bases and 4 bases respectively, with 16 bases between them. The CDR3 consists of 14 residues. Per the germline V gene, CDR1 is DFQATT and CDR2 is SNEGSKA (reference sequence). Here the CDR3 reads CSAMTGTSNQPQHF. In DNA form, the CDR3 reads TGCAGTGCGATGACCGGGACCTCAAATCAGCCCCAGCATTTT.

The chain combines TRBV4-1 with TRBJ2-5; perhaps TRBD1 as D (5 bases). The CDR3 is 14 residues long. V lost 4 bases and J 1 base, leaving 10 bases between the germline ends. The germline CDR1 and CDR2 sequences are MGHRA and YSYEKL. The DNA for the CDR3 is TGCGCCAGCAGCCTGACAGAAATCCAAGAGACCCAGTACTTC. Translation gives CASSLTEIQETQYF.

The chain links TRBV24-1 to TRBJ2-3; D is perhaps TRBD2 (6 bases). In germline, CDR1 is KGHDR, CDR2 SFDVKD. The CDR3 has 16 amino acids. V shed 3 bases and J shed 5 bases, with 17 bases lying between them. CDR3 in DNA: TGTGCCACCAGTGATCCAGACGGGGGATGGGTAGATACGCAGTATTTT. Translated, it gives CATSDPDGGWVDTQYF.

The V call is TRBV27, the J call TRBJ2-3; tentatively, D is TRBD1 (5 bases). Per germline, CDR1 MNHEY and CDR2 SMNVEV (reference sequence). Trimming shortened V by 5 bases and J by 6 bases, and 15 bases separated the two germline ends. This CDR3 is built from 14 residues. DNA of the CDR3: TGTGCCAGCAGTCCTCCGACAGTCCCCGATACGCAGTATTTT. Protein: CASSPPTVPDTQYF.

This clonotype was seen once. The chain uses TRBV7-2 and TRBJ2-6; TRBD2 agrees at 7 bases. J lost 4 bases, V lost 2 bases, and 11 bases had no gene match. The CDR3 spans 18 residues. Germline CDR1 and CDR2: SGHTA and FQGNSA. CDR3 loop: CASSLFGGGPQGANVLTF. The CDR3, as DNA: TGTGCCAGCAGCTTATTTGGCGGGGGACCCCAGGGGGCCAACGTCCTGACTTTC.

This clonotype was observed once. The chain carries TRBV9 and TRBJ2-1; no definite D call. Germline CDR1 and CDR2: SGDLS and YYNGEE. The V end was cut by 0 bases, the J end by 7 bases, with 8 bases between. There are 13 residues in the CDR3. The CDR3 here is CASSVGAGNEQFF. In nucleotides, the CDR3 is TGTGCCAGCAGCGTAGGAGCCGGGAATGAGCAGTTCTTC.

This clonotype was picked up a small number of times. V is TRBV6-6 and J is TRBJ2-5; no reliable D call. The CDR3 loop spans 15 amino acids. The germline gives CDR1 MNHNY, CDR2 SVGAGI (reference sequence). V lost 0 bases and J lost 2, with 10 bases in between. The CDR3 DNA sequence: TGTGCCAGCAGTTACTCGACGGGCCTTCAAGAGACCCAGTACTTC. The encoded protein is CASSYSTGLQETQYF.

The chain carries TRBV7-2 and TRBJ2-3, with 9 nucleotides matching TRBD2. Looked up from germline, CDR1 is SGHTA and CDR2 is FQGNSA. V lost 6 bases, J lost 4 bases, and 11 bases stayed unmatched. The CDR3 contains 16 residues. The CDR3 spells CASSRIAGANSDTQYF. The CDR3 nucleotides are TGTGCCAGCAGTCGAATAGCGGGGGCAAATTCAGATACGCAGTATTTT. Combining the CDR3 with reference TRBV7-2 and TRBJ2-3 gives the whole variable domain GAGVSQSPSNKVTEKGKDVELRCDPISGHTALYWYRQSLGQGLEFLIYFQGNSAPDKSGLPSDRFSAERTGGSVSTLTIQRTQQEDSAVYLCASSRIAGANSDTQYFGPGTRLTVL.